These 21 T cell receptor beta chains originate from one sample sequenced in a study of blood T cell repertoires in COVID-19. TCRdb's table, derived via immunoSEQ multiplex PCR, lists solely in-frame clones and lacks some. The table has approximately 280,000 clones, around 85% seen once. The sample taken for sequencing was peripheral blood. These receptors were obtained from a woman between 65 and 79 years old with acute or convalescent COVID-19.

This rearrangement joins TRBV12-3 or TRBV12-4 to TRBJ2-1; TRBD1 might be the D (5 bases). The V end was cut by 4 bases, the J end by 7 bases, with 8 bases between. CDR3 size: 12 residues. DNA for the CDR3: TGTGCCAGCAGTTCCCAGGGTAATGAGCAGTTCTTC. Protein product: CASSSQGNEQFF.

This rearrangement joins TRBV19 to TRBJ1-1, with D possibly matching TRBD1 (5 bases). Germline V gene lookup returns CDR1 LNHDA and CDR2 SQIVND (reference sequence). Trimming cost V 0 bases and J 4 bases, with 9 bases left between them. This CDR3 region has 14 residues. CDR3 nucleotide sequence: TGTGCCAGTAGTATAGATACCAGGGTCACTGAAGCTTTCTTT. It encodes CASSIDTRVTEAFF.

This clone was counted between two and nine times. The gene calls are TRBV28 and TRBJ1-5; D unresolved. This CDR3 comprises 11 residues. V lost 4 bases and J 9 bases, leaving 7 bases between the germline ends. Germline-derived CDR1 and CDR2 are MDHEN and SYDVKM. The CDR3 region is CASSSLPPQHF. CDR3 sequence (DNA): TGTGCCAGCAGTTCTCTCCCGCCCCAGCATTTT.

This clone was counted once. CDR3 sequence: CASSLKVGQGNSPLHF. In DNA, the CDR3 is TGTGCCAGCAGCTTGAAGGTCGGACAGGGGAATTCACCCCTCCACTTT. The chain couples TRBV5-4 to TRBJ1-6, with TRBD1 matching 9 bases. The CDR3 consists of 16 residues. Germline assignment: CDR1 SGHNT and CDR2 YYREEE (reference sequence). Trimming took 1 base from V and 7 from J; bases not matched to a gene: 6.

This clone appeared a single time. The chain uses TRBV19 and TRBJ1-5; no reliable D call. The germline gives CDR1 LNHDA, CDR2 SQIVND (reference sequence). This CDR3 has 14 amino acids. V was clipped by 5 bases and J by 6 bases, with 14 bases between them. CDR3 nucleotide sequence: TGTGCCAGTAGTCCACGACATTTCGGTCAGCCCCAGCATTTT. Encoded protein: CASSPRHFGQPQHF.

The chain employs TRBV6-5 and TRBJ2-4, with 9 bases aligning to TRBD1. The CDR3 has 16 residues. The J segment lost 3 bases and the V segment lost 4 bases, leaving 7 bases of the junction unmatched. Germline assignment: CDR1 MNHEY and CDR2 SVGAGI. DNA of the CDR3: TGTGCCAGCAGTTCTGGGGGACAGGGCGACAAAAACATTCAGTACTTC. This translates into CASSSGGQGDKNIQYF.

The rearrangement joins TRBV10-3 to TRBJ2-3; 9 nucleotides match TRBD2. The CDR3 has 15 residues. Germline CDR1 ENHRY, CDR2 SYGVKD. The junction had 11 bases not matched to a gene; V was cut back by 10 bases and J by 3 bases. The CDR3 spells CATGVGGGATDTQYF. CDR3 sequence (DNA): TGTGCCACGGGGGTTGGCGGGGGGGCTACAGATACGCAGTATTTT.

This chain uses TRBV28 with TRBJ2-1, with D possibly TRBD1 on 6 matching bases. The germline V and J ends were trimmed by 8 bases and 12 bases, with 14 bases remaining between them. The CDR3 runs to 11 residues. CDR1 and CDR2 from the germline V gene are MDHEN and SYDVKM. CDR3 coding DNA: TGTGCCAGCTCCGATCAGGGGTGGCAGTTCTTC. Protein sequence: CASSDQGWQFF.

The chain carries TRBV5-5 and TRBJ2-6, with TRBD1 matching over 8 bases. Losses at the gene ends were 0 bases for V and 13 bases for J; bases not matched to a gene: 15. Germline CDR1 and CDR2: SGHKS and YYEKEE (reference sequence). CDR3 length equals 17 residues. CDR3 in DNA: TGTGCCAGCAGCTTGGATGTGGGCGGGACAGGTATGAAAGTCCTGACTTTC. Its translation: CASSLDVGGTGMKVLTF. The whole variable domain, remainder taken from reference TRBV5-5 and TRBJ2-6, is DAGVTQSPTHLIKTRGQQVTLRCSPISGHKSVSWYQQVLGQGPQFIFQYYEKEERGRGNFPDRFSARQFPNYSSELNVNALLLGDSALYLCASSLDVGGTGMKVLTFGAGSRLTVL.

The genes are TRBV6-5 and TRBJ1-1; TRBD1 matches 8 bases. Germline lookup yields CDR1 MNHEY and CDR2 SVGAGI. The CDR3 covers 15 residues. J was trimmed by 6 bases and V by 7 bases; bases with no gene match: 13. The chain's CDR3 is CASTGGALGFAEAFF. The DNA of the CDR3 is TGTGCCAGCACAGGGGGCGCGTTAGGGTTCGCTGAAGCTTTCTTT.

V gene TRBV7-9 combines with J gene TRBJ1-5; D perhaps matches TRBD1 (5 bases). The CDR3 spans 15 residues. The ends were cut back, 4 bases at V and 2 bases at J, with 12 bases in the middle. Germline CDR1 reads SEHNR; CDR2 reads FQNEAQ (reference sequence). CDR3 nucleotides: TGTGCCAGCAGCTCCGACCGGGGGGGCAATCAGCCCCAGCATTTT. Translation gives CASSSDRGGNQPQHF. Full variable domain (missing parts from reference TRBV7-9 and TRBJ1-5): DTGVSQNPRHKITKRGQNVTFRCDPISEHNRLYWYRQTLGQGPEFLTYFQNEAQLEKSRLLSDRFSAERPKGSFSTLEIQRTEQGDSAMYLCASSSDRGGNQPQHFGDGTRLSIL.

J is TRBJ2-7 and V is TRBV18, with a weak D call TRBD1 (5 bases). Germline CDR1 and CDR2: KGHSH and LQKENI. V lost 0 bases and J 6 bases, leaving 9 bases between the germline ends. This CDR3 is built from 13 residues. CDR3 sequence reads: CASSPPGLIEQYF. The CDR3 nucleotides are TGTGCCAGCTCACCACCGGGGCTCATCGAGCAGTACTTC.

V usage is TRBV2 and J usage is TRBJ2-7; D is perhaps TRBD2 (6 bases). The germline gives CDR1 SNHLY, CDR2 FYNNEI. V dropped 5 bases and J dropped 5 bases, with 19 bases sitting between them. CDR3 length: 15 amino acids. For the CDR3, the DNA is TGTGCCAGCAGTTACGGGGGACTTCCCCCTGACGAGCAGTACTTC. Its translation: CASSYGGLPPDEQYF. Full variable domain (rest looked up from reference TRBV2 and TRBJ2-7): EPEVTQTPSHQVTQMGQEVILRCVPISNHLYFYWYRQILGQKVEFLVSFYNNEISEKSEIFDDQFSVERPDGSNFTLKIRSTKLEDSAMYFCASSYGGLPPDEQYFGPGTRLTVT.

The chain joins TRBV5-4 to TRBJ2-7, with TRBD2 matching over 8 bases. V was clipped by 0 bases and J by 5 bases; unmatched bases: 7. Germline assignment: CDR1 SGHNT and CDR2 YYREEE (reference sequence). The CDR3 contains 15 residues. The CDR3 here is CASSLDGTRLDEQYF. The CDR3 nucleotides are TGTGCCAGCAGCTTGGATGGGACTAGGCTAGACGAGCAGTACTTC.

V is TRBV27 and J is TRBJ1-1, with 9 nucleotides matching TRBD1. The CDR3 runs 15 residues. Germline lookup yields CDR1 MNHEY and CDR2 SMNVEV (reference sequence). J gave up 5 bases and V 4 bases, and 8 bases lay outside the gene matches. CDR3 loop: CASSSKHRGRTEAFF. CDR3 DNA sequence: TGTGCCAGCAGTTCTAAACACAGGGGGCGGACTGAAGCTTTCTTT.

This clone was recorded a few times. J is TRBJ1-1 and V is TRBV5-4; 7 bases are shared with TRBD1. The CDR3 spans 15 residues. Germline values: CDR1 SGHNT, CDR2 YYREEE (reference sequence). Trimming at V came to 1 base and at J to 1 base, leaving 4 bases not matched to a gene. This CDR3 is CASSLTGDGNTEAFF. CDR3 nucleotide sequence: TGTGCCAGCAGCTTGACAGGGGATGGGAACACTGAAGCTTTCTTT.

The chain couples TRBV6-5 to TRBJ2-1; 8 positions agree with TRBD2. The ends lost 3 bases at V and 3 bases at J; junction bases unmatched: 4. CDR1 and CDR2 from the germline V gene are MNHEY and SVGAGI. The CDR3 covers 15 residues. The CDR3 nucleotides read TGTGCCAGCAGTTATGGAGCGGGGGTCTACAATGAGCAGTTCTTC. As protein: CASSYGAGVYNEQFF.

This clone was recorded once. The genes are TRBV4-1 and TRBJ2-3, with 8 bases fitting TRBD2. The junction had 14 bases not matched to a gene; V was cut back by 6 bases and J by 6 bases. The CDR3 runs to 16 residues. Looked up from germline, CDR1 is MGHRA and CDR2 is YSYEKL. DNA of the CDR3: TGCGCCAGCAGTACCATAGCGGGGCGCGGGGGGGATACGCAGTATTTT. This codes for CASSTIAGRGGDTQYF.

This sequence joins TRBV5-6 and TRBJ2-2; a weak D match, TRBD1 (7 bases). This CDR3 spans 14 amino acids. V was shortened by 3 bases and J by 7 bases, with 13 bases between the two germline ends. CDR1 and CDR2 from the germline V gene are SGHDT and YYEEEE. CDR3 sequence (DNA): TGTGCCAGCAGCTCCAGGGGGGTTGTCGGGGAGCTGTTTTTT. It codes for CASSSRGVVGELFF.

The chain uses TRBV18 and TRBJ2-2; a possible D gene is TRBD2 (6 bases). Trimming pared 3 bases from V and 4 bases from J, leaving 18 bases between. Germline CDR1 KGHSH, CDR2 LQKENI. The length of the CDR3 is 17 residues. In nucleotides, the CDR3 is TGTGCCAGCTCACCCTCCCCCGGGCGGGGAAGCACCGGGGAGCTGTTTTTT. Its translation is CASSPSPGRGSTGELFF.

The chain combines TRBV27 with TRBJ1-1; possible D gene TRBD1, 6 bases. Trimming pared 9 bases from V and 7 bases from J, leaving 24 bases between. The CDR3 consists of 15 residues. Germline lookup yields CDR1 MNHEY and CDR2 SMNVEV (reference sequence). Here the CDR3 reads CASGMRRTAAIEAFF. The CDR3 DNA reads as TGTGCCAGTGGAATGCGAAGGACAGCGGCGATTGAAGCTTTCTTT.